A single sample gave rise to the 17 T cell receptor beta chains below, sequenced in a study of patients and donors after allogeneic stem cell transplantation. TCRdb fed the RT-PCR reads into MiXCR, producing one record per CDR3 protein. This sample carries 65,000 to 80,000 distinct CDR3 sequences, 26% of them seen once, and the ten largest clones take about a quarter. Sequencing input: blood, either unsorted or a sorted T cell fraction (not recorded which). Receptors originate from a human donor who was either an allogeneic HSCT recipient or a stem cell or donor lymphocyte infusion donor (not recorded which). It is not recorded whose cells these are; they may come from a transplant donor.

This clonotype was counted at least ten times. The V gene is TRBV28, the J gene TRBJ1-2; TRBD1 matches 7 bases. Germline V gene lookup returns CDR1 MDHEN and CDR2 SYDVKM. V was clipped by 6 bases and J by 4 bases; unmatched bases: 8. The CDR3 contains 14 residues. CDR3 amino acids: CASRGAGGFYGYTF. DNA of the CDR3: TGTGCCAGCAGGGGAGCAGGGGGATTCTATGGCTACACCTTC.

The CDR3 region has the DNA TGTGCCACCAGTCCACTAGCGGGAGAAGAGACCCAGTACTTC. Translation: CATSPLAGEETQYF. The chain combines TRBV24-1 with TRBJ2-5; the match to TRBD2 covers 11 bases. V lost 6 bases and J lost 3; bases outside the gene matches: 2. There are 14 residues in the CDR3. The germline CDR1 and CDR2 sequences are KGHDR and SFDVKD.

There are a few counts of this clonotype. The chain combines TRBV12-3 or TRBV12-4 with TRBJ1-1; 7 bases agree with TRBD1. The CDR3 loop spans 14 amino acids. Trimming at V came to 5 bases and at J to 0 bases, leaving 3 bases not matched to a gene. The CDR3 region is CASSGTALNTEAFF. CDR3 nucleotide sequence: TGTGCCAGCAGTGGGACAGCCCTGAACACTGAAGCTTTCTTT.

This clonotype was counted a few times. Here the CDR3 reads CAIQGRGQPQHF. The CDR3, as DNA: TGTGCCATCCAGGGGAGAGGTCAGCCCCAGCATTTT. The rearrangement uses TRBV28 and TRBJ1-5; a possible D gene is TRBD1 (6 bases). Germline V gene sequence: CDR1 MDHEN, CDR2 SYDVKM. V gave up 10 bases and J gave up 6 bases, with 13 bases separating them. The CDR3 covers 12 residues.

The rearrangement links TRBV7-2 to TRBJ1-2; 7 bases are a match to TRBD1. This CDR3 comprises 15 residues. The V and J ends lost 4 bases and 1 base, in that order; junction bases with no gene match: 6. Germline V gene sequence: CDR1 SGHTA, CDR2 FQGNSA. The CDR3 DNA sequence: TGTGCCAGCAGCTCTGCCGGGACAGTTAACTATGGCTACACCTTC. Its protein product is CASSSAGTVNYGYTF.

V usage is TRBV9 and J usage is TRBJ1-1; D call uncertain. The V and J ends lost 4 bases and 0 bases respectively, with 10 bases between them. This CDR3 is built from 14 residues. Germline CDR1 SGDLS, CDR2 YYNGEE. The CDR3 region is CASSYDLMNTEAFF. In DNA, the CDR3 is TGTGCCAGCAGCTACGATCTCATGAACACTGAAGCTTTCTTT.

This clonotype has at least ten counts. The rearrangement links TRBV16 to TRBJ1-5; 10 bases fit TRBD1. Germline V gene lookup returns CDR1 KGHSY and CDR2 FQNENV. V lost 4 bases and J lost 2; bases outside the gene matches: 2. The CDR3 is 15 residues long. The CDR3 here is CASSPTGGGNQPQHF. CDR3 bases: TGTGCCAGCAGCCCGACAGGGGGCGGCAATCAGCCCCAGCATTTT. Variable domain in full (rest from reference TRBV16 and TRBJ1-5): GEEVAQTPKHLVRGEGQKAKLYCAPIKGHSYVFWYQQVLKNEFKFLISFQNENVFDETGMPKERFSAKCLPNSPCSLEIQATKLEDSAVYFCASSPTGGGNQPQHFGDGTRLSIL.

V is TRBV7-9 and J is TRBJ1-2; D is uncertain. The CDR3 runs 15 residues. V was trimmed by 0 bases and J by 2 bases, leaving 10 bases between them. Germline V gene data show CDR1 as SEHNR and CDR2 as FQNEAQ (reference sequence). The CDR3 bases are TGTGCCAGCAGCTTAGCTTGGCCCACGAACTATGGCTACACCTTC. It specifies CASSLAWPTNYGYTF.

This sequence joins TRBV6-1 and TRBJ2-1; 7 nucleotides agree with TRBD2. Losses at the gene ends were 1 base for V and 5 bases for J; bases not matched to a gene: 11. The CDR3 has 17 residues. Germline assignment: CDR1 MNHNS and CDR2 SASEGT. This CDR3 is CASSEGVRAGVHNEQFF. Here the CDR3 DNA reads TGTGCCAGCAGTGAAGGAGTTAGGGCGGGAGTCCACAATGAGCAGTTCTTC.

The chain couples TRBV7-9 to TRBJ1-1, with D possibly being TRBD1 (5 bases). The CDR3 covers 11 residues. With 8 bases removed from V and 6 bases from J, the gap between germline ends came to 10 bases. CDR1 and CDR2 (germline): SEHNR, FQNEAQ (reference sequence). CDR3 nucleotides: TGTGCCAGCCGCAGGGTCTCTGAAGCTTTCTTT. Translated, it gives CASRRVSEAFF. Looking up the rest from reference TRBV7-9 and TRBJ1-1 gives the full variable domain: DTGVSQNPRHKITKRGQNVTFRCDPISEHNRLYWYRQTLGQGPEFLTYFQNEAQLEKSRLLSDRFSAERPKGSFSTLEIQRTEQGDSAMYLCASRRVSEAFFGQGTRLTVV.

The chain uses TRBV18 and TRBJ1-5, with no clear D. Trimming pared 3 bases from V and 0 bases from J, leaving 12 bases between. This CDR3 has 16 residues. The V gene's germline CDR1 is KGHSH and CDR2 LQKENI. The CDR3 sequence is CASSPHLKHSNQPQHF. DNA of the CDR3: TGTGCCAGCTCACCCCACCTTAAACATAGCAATCAGCCCCAGCATTTT.

This chain uses TRBV11-3 with TRBJ2-5; possibly TRBD1 or TRBD2 for D (6 bases each). CDR1 is SGHNT and CDR2 is YENEEA in the germline V gene. The CDR3 loop spans 14 amino acids. Trimming shortened V by 6 bases and J by 2 bases, and 13 bases separated the two germline ends. The chain's CDR3 is CASREQGLQETQYF. The CDR3 nucleotides read TGTGCCAGCAGGGAACAGGGACTTCAAGAGACCCAGTACTTC.

This clonotype has more than one count but fewer than ten. The V gene is TRBV12-3 or TRBV12-4, the J gene TRBJ1-1, with D possibly matching TRBD1 (6 bases). This CDR3 contains 13 residues. V was trimmed by 2 bases and J by 8 bases, leaving 12 bases between them. In DNA, the CDR3 is TGTGCCAGCAGTTTAATACAGGGTGCGGAAGCTTTCTTT. Amino acids: CASSLIQGAEAFF.

This chain joins TRBV5-5 and TRBJ2-1, with 7 bases that match TRBD2. J lost 1 base, V lost 7 bases, and 8 bases had no gene match. Germline assignment: CDR1 SGHKS and CDR2 YYEKEE (reference sequence). The CDR3 contains 15 residues. This chain's CDR3 is CASQPWTSSYNEQFF. The CDR3 coding sequence is TGTGCCAGCCAGCCCTGGACTAGTTCCTACAATGAGCAGTTCTTC.

The V gene is TRBV5-6, the J gene TRBJ2-3; no firm D call. Trimming took off 0 bases at V and 2 bases at J, with 10 bases between the two ends. Germline V gene sequence: CDR1 SGHDT, CDR2 YYEEEE. The CDR3 is 15 amino acids. CDR3 residues: CASSLGPQDTDTQYF. For the CDR3, the DNA is TGTGCCAGCAGCTTGGGACCCCAGGACACAGATACGCAGTATTTT. Full variable domain (rest looked up from reference TRBV5-6 and TRBJ2-3): DAGVTQSPTHLIKTRGQQVTLRCSPKSGHDTVSWYQQALGQGPQFIFQYYEEEERQRGNFPDRFSGHQFPNYSSELNVNALLLGDSALYLCASSLGPQDTDTQYFGPGTRLTVL.

This clonotype was seen a single time. CDR3 nucleotide sequence: TGCGCCAGCAGCGCCCTAGCGGGGCCTCTAAGTAATGAGCAGTTCTTC. This encodes CASSALAGPLSNEQFF. The gene calls are TRBV5-1 and TRBJ2-1; 9 bases line up with TRBD2. The V gene end was trimmed by 4 bases and the J gene end by 7 bases; junction bases not matched to a gene: 12. This CDR3 contains 16 residues. The germline gives CDR1 SGHRS, CDR2 YFSETQ.

This clonotype was counted a few times. The rearrangement uses TRBV25-1 and TRBJ1-6; D unresolved. The ends were cut back, 11 bases at V and 0 bases at J, with 8 bases in the middle. CDR1 and CDR2 from the germline V gene are MGHDK and SYGVNS. The CDR3 extends over 13 amino acids. CDR3 residues: CAAQSSYNSPLHF. The DNA for the CDR3 is TGTGCCGCTCAGAGCTCCTATAATTCACCCCTCCACTTT.